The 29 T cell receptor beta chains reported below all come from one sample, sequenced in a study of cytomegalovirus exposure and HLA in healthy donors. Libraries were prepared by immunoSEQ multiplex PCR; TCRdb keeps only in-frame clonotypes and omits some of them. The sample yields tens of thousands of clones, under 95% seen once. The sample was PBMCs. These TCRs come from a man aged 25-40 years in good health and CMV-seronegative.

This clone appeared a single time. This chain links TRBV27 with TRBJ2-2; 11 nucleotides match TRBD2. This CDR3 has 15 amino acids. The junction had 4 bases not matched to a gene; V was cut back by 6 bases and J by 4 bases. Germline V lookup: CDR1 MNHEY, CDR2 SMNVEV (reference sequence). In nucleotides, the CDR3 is TGTGCCAGCAGGGGACTAGCGGTACTCACCGGGGAGCTGTTTTTT. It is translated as CASRGLAVLTGELFF.

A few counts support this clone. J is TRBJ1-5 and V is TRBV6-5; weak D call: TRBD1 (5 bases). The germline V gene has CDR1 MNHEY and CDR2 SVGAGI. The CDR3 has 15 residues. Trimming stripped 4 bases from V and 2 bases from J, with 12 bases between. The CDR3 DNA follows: TGTGCCAGCAGTTCATCAGGAGGGGGCAATCAGCCCCAGCATTTT. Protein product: CASSSSGGGNQPQHF.

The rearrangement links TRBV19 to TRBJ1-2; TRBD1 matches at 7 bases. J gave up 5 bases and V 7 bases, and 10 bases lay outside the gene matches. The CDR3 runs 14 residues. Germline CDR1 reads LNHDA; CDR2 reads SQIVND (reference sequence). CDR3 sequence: CASKIPGQSYGYTF. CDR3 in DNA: TGTGCCAGTAAGATACCGGGACAGTCATATGGCTACACCTTC.

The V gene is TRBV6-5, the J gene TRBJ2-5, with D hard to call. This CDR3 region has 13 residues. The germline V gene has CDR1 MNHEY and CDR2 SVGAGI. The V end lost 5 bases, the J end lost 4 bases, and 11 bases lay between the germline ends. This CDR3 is CASSLSSVETQYF. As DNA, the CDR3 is TGTGCCAGCAGTCTCTCTTCAGTAGAGACCCAGTACTTC.

The CDR3 is CASSLSSTDGANVLTF. CDR3 DNA: TGTGCCAGCAGCTTAAGTAGTACAGATGGGGCCAACGTCCTGACTTTC. The chain employs TRBV7-2 and TRBJ2-6; no definite D call. Trimming removed 2 bases at V and 3 bases at J, with 11 bases between. CDR1 is SGHTA and CDR2 is FQGNSA in the germline V gene. The CDR3 is made up of 16 amino acids.

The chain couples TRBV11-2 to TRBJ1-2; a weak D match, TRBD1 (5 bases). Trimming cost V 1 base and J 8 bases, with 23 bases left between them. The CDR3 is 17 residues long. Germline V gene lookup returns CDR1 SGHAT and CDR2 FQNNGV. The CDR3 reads CASSLGSSGTPGGGYTF. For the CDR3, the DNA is TGTGCCAGCAGCTTAGGTTCCAGCGGGACTCCTGGGGGGGGCTACACCTTC.

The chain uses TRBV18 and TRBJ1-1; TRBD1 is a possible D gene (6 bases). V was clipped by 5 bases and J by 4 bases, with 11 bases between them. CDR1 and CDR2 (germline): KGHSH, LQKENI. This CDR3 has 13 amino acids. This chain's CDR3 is CASSTQGSTEAFF. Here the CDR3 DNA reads TGTGCCAGCTCAACCCAGGGGTCCACTGAAGCTTTCTTT. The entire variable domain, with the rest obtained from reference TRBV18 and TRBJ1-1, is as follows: NAGVMQNPRHLVRRRGQEARLRCSPMKGHSHVYWYRQLPEEGLKFMVYLQKENIIDESGMPKERFSAEFPKEGPSILRIQQVVRGDSAAYFCASSTQGSTEAFFGQGTRLTVV.

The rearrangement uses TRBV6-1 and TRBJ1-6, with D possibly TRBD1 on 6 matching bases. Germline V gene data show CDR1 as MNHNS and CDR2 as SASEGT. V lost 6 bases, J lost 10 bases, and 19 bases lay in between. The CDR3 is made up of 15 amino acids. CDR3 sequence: CASSHRDSPPSPLHF. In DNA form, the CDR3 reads TGTGCCAGCAGCCACAGGGATTCTCCACCATCACCCCTCCACTTT.

CDR3 nucleotides: TGTGCCAGCAGCGAGACAGGGGGCTCTGAAAAACTGTTTTTT. Its protein is CASSETGGSEKLFF. The chain combines TRBV5-4 with TRBJ1-4, with 10 positions matching TRBD1. Germline CDR1 and CDR2: SGHNT and YYREEE (reference sequence). J lost 7 bases, V lost 4 bases, and 4 bases had no gene match. The CDR3 length is 14 residues. The variable domain in full, with the rest retrieved from reference TRBV5-4 and TRBJ1-4, is ETGVTQSPTHLIKTRGQQVTLRCSSQSGHNTVSWYQQALGQGPQFIFQYYREEENGRGNFPPRFSGLQFPNYSSELNVNALELDDSALYLCASSETGGSEKLFFGSGTQLSVL.

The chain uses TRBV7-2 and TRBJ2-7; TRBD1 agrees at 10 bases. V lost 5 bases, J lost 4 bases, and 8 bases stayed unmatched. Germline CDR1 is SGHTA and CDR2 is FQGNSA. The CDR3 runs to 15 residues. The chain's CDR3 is CASSIRTDRGYEQYF. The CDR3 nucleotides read TGTGCCAGCAGCATACGAACGGACAGGGGGTACGAGCAGTACTTC. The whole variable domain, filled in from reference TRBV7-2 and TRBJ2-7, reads GAGVSQSPSNKVTEKGKDVELRCDPISGHTALYWYRQSLGQGLEFLIYFQGNSAPDKSGLPSDRFSAERTGGSVSTLTIQRTQQEDSAVYLCASSIRTDRGYEQYFGPGTRLTVT.

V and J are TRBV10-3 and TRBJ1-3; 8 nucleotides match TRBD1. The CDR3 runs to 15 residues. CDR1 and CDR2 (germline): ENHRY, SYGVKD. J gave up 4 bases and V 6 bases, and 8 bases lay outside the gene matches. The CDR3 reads CAIRDRASLGNTIYF. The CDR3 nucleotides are TGTGCCATCAGGGACAGGGCCTCCTTAGGAAACACCATATATTTT.

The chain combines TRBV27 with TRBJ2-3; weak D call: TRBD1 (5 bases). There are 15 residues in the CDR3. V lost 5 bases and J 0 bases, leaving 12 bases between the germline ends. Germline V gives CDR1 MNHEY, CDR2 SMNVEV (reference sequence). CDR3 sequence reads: CASSSGRTSTDTQYF. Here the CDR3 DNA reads TGTGCCAGCAGTAGTGGACGGACAAGCACAGATACGCAGTATTTT.

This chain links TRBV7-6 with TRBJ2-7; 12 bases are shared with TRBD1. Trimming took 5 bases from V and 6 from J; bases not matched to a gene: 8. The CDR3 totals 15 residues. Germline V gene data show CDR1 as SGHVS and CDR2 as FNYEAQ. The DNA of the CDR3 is TGTGCCAGCAGCCCATCCGGGACAGGGGGCGGCGAGCAGTACTTC. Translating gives CASSPSGTGGGEQYF.

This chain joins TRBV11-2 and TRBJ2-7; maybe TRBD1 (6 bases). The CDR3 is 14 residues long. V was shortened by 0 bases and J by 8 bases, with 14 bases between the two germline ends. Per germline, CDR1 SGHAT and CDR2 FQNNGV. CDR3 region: CASSLDFSRDKQYF. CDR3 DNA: TGTGCCAGCAGCTTAGACTTTTCCAGGGACAAGCAGTACTTC. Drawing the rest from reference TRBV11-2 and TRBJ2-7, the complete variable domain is EAGVAQSPRYKIIEKRQSVAFWCNPISGHATLYWYQQILGQGPKLLIQFQNNGVVDDSQLPKDRFSAERLKGVDSTLKIQPAKLEDSAVYLCASSLDFSRDKQYFGPGTRLTVT.

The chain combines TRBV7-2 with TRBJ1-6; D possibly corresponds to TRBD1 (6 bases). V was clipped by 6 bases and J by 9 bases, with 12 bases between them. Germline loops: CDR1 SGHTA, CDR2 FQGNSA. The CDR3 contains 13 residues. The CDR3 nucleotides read TGTGCCAGCAGGCCCGAGGGGGTTTCACCCCTCCACTTT. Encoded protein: CASRPEGVSPLHF.

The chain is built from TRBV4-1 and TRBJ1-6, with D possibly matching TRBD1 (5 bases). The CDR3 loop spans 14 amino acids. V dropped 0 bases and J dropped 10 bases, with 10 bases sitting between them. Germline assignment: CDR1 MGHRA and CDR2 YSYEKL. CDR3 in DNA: TGCGCCAGCAGCCAAGACGGACAATGGTCACCCCTCCACTTT. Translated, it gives CASSQDGQWSPLHF.

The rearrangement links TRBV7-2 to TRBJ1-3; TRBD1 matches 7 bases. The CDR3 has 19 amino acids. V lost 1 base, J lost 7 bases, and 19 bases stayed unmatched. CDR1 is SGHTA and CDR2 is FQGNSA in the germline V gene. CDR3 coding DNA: TGTGCCAGCAGCTTAGATATGGCGGGACAGTGGCACCAGAGGAACACCATATATTTT. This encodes CASSLDMAGQWHQRNTIYF.

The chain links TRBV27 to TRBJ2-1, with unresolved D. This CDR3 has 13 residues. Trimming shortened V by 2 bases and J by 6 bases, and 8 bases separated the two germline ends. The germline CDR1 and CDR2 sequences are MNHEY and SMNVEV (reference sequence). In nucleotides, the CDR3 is TGTGCCAGCAGTTTAAATCCAATCAATGAGCAGTTCTTC. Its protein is CASSLNPINEQFF.

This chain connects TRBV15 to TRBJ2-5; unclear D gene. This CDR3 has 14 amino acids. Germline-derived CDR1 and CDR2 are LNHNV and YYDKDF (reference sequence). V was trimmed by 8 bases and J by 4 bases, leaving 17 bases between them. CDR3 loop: CATREFLSRETQYF. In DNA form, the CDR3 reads TGTGCCACCCGCGAGTTCTTATCAAGAGAGACCCAGTACTTC.

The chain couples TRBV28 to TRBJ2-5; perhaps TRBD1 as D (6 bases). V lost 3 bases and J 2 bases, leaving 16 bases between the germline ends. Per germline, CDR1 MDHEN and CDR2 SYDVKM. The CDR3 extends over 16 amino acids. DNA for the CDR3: TGTGCCAGCAGTTTTCCTGCGGACAGAGAACAAGAGACCCAGTACTTC. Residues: CASSFPADREQETQYF.

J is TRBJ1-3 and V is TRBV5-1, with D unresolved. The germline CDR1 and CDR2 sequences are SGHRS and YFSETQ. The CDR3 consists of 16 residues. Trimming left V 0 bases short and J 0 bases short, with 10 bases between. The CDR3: CASSLVPGYSGNTIYF. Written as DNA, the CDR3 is TGCGCCAGCAGCTTGGTTCCAGGCTACTCTGGAAACACCATATATTTT.

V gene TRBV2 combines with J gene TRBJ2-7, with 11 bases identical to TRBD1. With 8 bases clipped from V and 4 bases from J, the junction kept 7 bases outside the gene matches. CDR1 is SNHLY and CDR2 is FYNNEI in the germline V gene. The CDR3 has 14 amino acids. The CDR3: CASSKGTGGYEQYF. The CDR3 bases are TGTGCCAGCTCTAAAGGGACAGGGGGGTACGAGCAGTACTTC.

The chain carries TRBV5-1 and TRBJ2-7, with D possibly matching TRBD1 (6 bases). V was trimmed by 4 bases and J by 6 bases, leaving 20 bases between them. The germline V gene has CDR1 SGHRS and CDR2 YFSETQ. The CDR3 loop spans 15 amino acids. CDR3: CASSPSRRGPSEQYF. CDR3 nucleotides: TGCGCCAGCAGCCCCTCACGCAGGGGCCCCTCCGAGCAGTACTTC.

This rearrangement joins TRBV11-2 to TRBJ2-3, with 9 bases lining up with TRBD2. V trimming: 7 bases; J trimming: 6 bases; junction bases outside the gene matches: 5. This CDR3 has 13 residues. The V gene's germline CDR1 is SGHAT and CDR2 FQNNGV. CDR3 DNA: TGTGCCAGCACCCTTAGCGGGGGTGATACGCAGTATTTT. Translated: CASTLSGGDTQYF.

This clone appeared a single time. The CDR3 loop is CASSNPGTGYGYTF. CDR3 nucleotide sequence: TGTGCCAGTAGTAACCCCGGGACAGGCTATGGCTACACCTTC. V is TRBV19 and J is TRBJ1-2; 8 bases agree with TRBD1. The germline V gene has CDR1 LNHDA and CDR2 SQIVND (reference sequence). With V trimmed by 4 bases and J by 4 bases, 5 bases remained unmatched. This CDR3 has 14 residues.

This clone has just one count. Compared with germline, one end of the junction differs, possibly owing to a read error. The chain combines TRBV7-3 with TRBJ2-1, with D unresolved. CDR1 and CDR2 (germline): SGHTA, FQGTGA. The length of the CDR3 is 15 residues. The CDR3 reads CASNLRGSSYNEQFF. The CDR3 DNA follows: TGTGCCAGCAACTTACGCGGAAGCTCCTACAATGAGCAGTTCTTC. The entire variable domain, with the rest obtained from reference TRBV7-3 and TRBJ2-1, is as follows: GAGVSQTPSNKVTEKGKYVELRCDPISGHTALYWYRQSLGQGPEFLIYFQGTGAADDSGLPNDRFFAVRPEGSVSTLKIQRTERGDSAVYLCASNLRGSSYNEQFFGPGTRLTVL.

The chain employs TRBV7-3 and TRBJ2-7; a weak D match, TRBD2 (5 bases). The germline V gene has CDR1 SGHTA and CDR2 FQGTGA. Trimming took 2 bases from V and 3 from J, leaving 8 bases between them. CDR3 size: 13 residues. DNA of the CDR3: TGTGCCAGCAGCTTAGGAGGCCGCTACGAGCAGTACTTC. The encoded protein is CASSLGGRYEQYF.

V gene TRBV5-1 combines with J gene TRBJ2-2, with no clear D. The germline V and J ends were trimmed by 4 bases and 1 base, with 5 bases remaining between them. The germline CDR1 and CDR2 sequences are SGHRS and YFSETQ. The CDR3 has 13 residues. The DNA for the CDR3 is TGCGCCAGCAGCACCGGGAACACCGGGGAGCTGTTTTTT. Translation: CASSTGNTGELFF.

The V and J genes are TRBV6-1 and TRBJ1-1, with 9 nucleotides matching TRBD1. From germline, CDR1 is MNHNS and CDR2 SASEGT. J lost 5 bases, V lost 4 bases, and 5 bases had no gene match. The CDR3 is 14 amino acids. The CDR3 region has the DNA TGTGCCAGCAGTGGAGACAGGGGGATAACTGAAGCTTTCTTT. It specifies CASSGDRGITEAFF.